This T cell receptor beta chain was profiled in a study of stem cell transplantation in POMP-related autoinflammatory disease. The table came from immunoSEQ multiplex PCR; TCRdb's copy has only in-frame clones and leaves some out. The data show tens of thousands of clones, approximately 90% seen once. The V gene's germline CDR1 is MDHEN and CDR2 SYDVKM. The CDR3 extends over 16 amino acids. The V segment lost 3 bases and the J segment 5 bases; nucleotides outside the gene matches: 11. The sequencing here drew on CD4+ T cells from PBMCs, taken after stem cell transplantation. The clonotype comes from a human patient with POMP-related autoinflammation and immune dysregulation (PRAID). Some T cells may arise from the graft donor. The chain is built from TRBV28 and TRBJ1-2, with 8 bases matching TRBD1. The CDR3 spells CASSFGDRSGRYGYTF. CDR3 DNA: TGTGCCAGCAGTTTTGGGGACAGGAGTGGGCGGTATGGCTACACCTTC.